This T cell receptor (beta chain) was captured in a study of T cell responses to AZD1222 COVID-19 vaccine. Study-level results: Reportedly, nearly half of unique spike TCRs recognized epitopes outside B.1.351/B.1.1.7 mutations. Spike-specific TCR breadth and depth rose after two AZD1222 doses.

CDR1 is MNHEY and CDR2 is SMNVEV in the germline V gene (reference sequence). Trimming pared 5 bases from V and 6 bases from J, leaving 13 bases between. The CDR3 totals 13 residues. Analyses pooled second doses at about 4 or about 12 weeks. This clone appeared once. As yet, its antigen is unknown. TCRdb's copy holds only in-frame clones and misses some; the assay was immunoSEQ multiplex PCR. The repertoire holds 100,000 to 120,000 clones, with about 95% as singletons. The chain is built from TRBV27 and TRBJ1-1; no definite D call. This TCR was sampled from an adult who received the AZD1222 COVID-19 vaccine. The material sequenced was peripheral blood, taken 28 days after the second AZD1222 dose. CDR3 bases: TGTGCCAGCAGTCCCCTTCAGAAGGCTGAAGCTTTCTTT. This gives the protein CASSPLQKAEAFF.